Listed below are T cell receptor beta chains from one sample, sequenced in a study of blood T cell repertoires in COVID-19. Libraries were prepared by immunoSEQ multiplex PCR; TCRdb keeps only in-frame clonotypes and omits some of them. Among under 200,000 clones listed, approximately 90% were seen once. Sequenced: peripheral blood. The receptors were sampled from a man in his 60s with active or convalescent COVID-19. Each CDR3 is given with its conserved first and last residue. D genes are given only for firm matches.

>TRBJ1-1|TRBV24-1|17|TRBD1
CATSDLPGTGLKAEAFF
TGTGCCACCAGTGATTTGCCCGGGACAGGGCTAAAGGCTGAAGCTTTCTTT
>TRBJ1-4|TRBV30|14|.
CAWKGARDNEKLFF
TGTGCCTGGAAGGGCGCCAGGGATAATGAAAAACTGTTTTTT
>TRBJ1-1|TRBV5-1|14|TRBD1
CASKGGQGNTEAFF
TGCGCCAGCAAAGGGGGACAGGGGAACACTGAAGCTTTCTTT
>TRBJ2-1|TRBV3-1/TRBV3-2|13|.
CASSQELLANQFF
TGTGCCAGCAGCCAAGAATTACTAGCAAATCAGTTCTTC
>TRBJ2-3|TRBV5-1|12|.
CASRGVADTQYF
TGCGCCAGCAGAGGGGTGGCAGATACGCAGTATTTT
>TRBJ1-1|TRBV7-9|16|TRBD1
CASSSTSGQLNTEAFF
TGTGCCAGCAGCTCAACCTCGGGACAGTTGAACACTGAAGCTTTCTTT
>TRBJ1-6|TRBV6-5|14|.
CASSPGTSRSPLHF
TGTGCCAGCAGCCCCGGGACATCTCGATCACCCCTCCACTTT
>TRBJ2-1|TRBV11-3|15|.
CASSLNRQSGDEQFF
TGTGCCAGCAGCTTAAATCGACAGTCTGGGGATGAGCAGTTCTTC
>TRBJ2-1|TRBV19|15|TRBD2
CASTSRLAVGNEQFF
TGTGCCAGTACCTCGCGGCTAGCGGTTGGCAATGAGCAGTTCTTC
>TRBJ1-3|TRBV18|15|.
CASSANTGLKNTIYF
TGTGCCAGCTCAGCTAATACGGGACTTAAAAACACCATATATTTT
>TRBJ2-1|TRBV24-1|15|.
CATSDRLEPNNEQFF
TGTGCCACCAGTGATCGACTGGAACCTAACAATGAGCAGTTCTTC
>TRBJ1-3|TRBV18|16|.
CASSPARELSGNTIYF
TGTGCCAGCTCACCAGCCCGGGAACTCTCTGGAAACACCATATATTTT
>TRBJ1-6|TRBV5-5|15|.
CASSLSWEMHSPLHF
TGTGCCAGCAGCTTGAGTTGGGAGATGCATTCACCCCTCCACTTT
>TRBJ2-3|TRBV4-1|17|TRBD2
CASSQLLARGKSHTQYF
TGCGCCAGCAGCCAACTACTAGCGCGGGGGAAGTCTCATACGCAGTATTTT
>TRBJ1-3|TRBV11-2|17|TRBD1
CASSLGVGTGAGNTIYF
TGTGCCAGCAGCTTAGGTGTTGGGACAGGGGCTGGAAACACCATATATTTT
>TRBJ1-6|TRBV19|15|.
CASSIGRQENSPLHF
TGTGCCAGTAGTATAGGAAGACAGGAGAATTCACCCCTCCACTTT
>TRBJ2-1|TRBV11-3|13|.
CASSLGRNNEQFF
TGTGCCAGCAGCTTGGGGAGAAACAATGAGCAGTTCTTC
>TRBJ2-7|TRBV5-1|13|TRBD2
CASSLRGVYEQYF
TGCGCCAGCAGCCTGCGGGGGGTCTACGAGCAGTACTTC
>TRBJ1-1|TRBV29-1|13|TRBD1
CSVRTGTNTEAFF
TGCAGCGTTCGGACAGGGACGAACACTGAAGCTTTCTTT
>TRBJ2-3|TRBV9|18|TRBD2
CASSVASTSGGRTDTQYF
TGTGCCAGCAGCGTAGCATCGACTAGCGGGGGTAGGACAGATACGCAGTATTTT
>TRBJ1-1|TRBV11-2|15|TRBD1
CASSFQGGGNTEAFF
TGTGCCAGCAGCTTCCAGGGGGGAGGGAACACTGAAGCTTTCTTT
>TRBJ1-4|TRBV29-1|13|.
CSVVPGDGEKLFF
TGCAGCGTTGTCCCAGGGGATGGTGAAAAACTGTTTTTT
>TRBJ2-5|TRBV2|14|.
CASSTGWVGETQYF
TGTGCCAGCAGTACGGGGTGGGTGGGAGAGACCCAGTACTTC
>TRBJ1-2|TRBV5-1|14|.
CASSLFGGDSGYTF
TGCGCCAGCAGCTTGTTTGGGGGCGACTCTGGCTACACCTTC
>TRBJ1-5|TRBV19|14|TRBD1
CASQTQGGAQPQHF
TGTGCCAGTCAAACGCAGGGGGGAGCTCAGCCCCAGCATTTT
>TRBJ2-1|TRBV10-1|17|TRBD2
CASSLAGGISSYNEQFF
TGCGCCAGCAGTCTTGCGGGGGGTATAAGCTCCTACAATGAGCAGTTCTTC
>TRBJ2-7|TRBV5-1|14|TRBD1
CASSWDSFIYEQYF
TGCGCCAGCAGCTGGGACAGTTTTATCTACGAGCAGTACTTC
>TRBJ1-3|TRBV5-1|15|.
CASSLQGSSGNTIYF
TGCGCCAGCAGCCTCCAGGGGTCGTCCGGAAACACCATATATTTT
>TRBJ1-5|TRBV10-1|16|TRBD1
CASSGGQHPRNQPQHF
TGCGCCAGCAGTGGGGGACAGCACCCCCGTAATCAGCCCCAGCATTTT
>TRBJ2-7|TRBV10-3|13|TRBD1
CAIRDRANYEQYF
TGTGCCATTAGGGACAGGGCGAACTACGAGCAGTACTTC
>TRBJ1-1|TRBV29-1|13|.
CSGRGTANTEAFF
TGCAGCGGACGGGGGACGGCGAACACTGAAGCTTTCTTT
>TRBJ2-6|TRBV29-1|15|.
CSVVQANSGANVLTF
TGCAGCGTTGTTCAGGCGAACTCTGGGGCCAACGTCCTGACTTTC
>TRBJ2-3|TRBV7-2|14|.
CASSLHRSTDTQYF
TGTGCCAGCAGCTTGCACAGAAGCACAGATACGCAGTATTTT
>TRBJ2-7|TRBV6-5|12|TRBD1
CASGGQGYEQYF
TGTGCCAGTGGGGGACAGGGTTACGAGCAGTACTTC
>TRBJ1-2|TRBV19|16|TRBD1
CASSISGTGQGYGYTF
TGTGCCAGTAGTATTTCCGGGACAGGGCAGGGCTATGGCTACACCTTC
>TRBJ2-6|TRBV19|18|TRBD1
CASSIWGQSSSGANVLTF
TGTGCCAGTAGTATTTGGGGACAGAGCTCCTCTGGGGCCAACGTCCTGACTTTC
>TRBJ1-2|TRBV4-1|15|TRBD1
CASSQGDRGLYGYTF
TGCGCCAGCAGCCAAGGGGACAGGGGGCTATATGGCTACACCTTC
>TRBJ2-7|TRBV5-1|13|.
CASSHGSNNEQYF
TGCGCCAGCAGCCACGGGAGTAACAACGAGCAGTACTTC
>TRBJ1-3|TRBV2|13|.
CASGGDSGNTIYF
TGTGCCAGCGGGGGGGATTCGGGAAACACCATATATTTT
>TRBJ1-4|TRBV7-9|14|.
CASSWGLTEEKLFF
TGTGCCAGCAGCTGGGGCTTGACAGAGGAAAAACTGTTTTTT
>TRBJ1-5|TRBV11-2|15|TRBD1
CASSHRGQEGQPQHF
TGTGCCAGCAGCCACAGGGGGCAGGAGGGGCAGCCCCAGCATTTT
>TRBJ2-3|TRBV4-2|14|.
CASSQDIGQDTQYF
TGTGCCAGCAGCCAAGATATAGGACAAGATACGCAGTATTTT
>TRBJ2-5|TRBV29-1|13|.
CSAERDWGQTQYF
TGCAGCGCCGAAAGGGATTGGGGGCAGACCCAGTACTTC